A selection of T cell receptor beta chains follows, all from one sample in a study of blood T cells in healthy people across ages. Via MiXCR, TCRdb re-called the 5' RACE reads, giving one row per CDR3 protein. The sample contains some 1.4 million distinct CDR3 sequences, 42% of which appear only once. Material for sequencing was blood. All receptors come from a woman younger than 35 in good health. CDR3s include the opening cysteine and the closing phenylalanine or tryptophan. The D gene is left open where the match is weak. Size tells how often a clone was seen (once, few, many) or the class of an expanded clone, and some rows leave it out.

clone_size: -
v_call: TRBV18
j_call: TRBJ2-3
d_call: -
cdr3_aa: CASPPQRTGTDTQYF
cdr3_nt: TGTGCCAGCCCACCACAAAGGACCGGCACAGATACGCAGTATTTT

clone_size: -
v_call: TRBV9
j_call: TRBJ2-1
d_call: -
cdr3_aa: CASSVVLSGEQFF
cdr3_nt: TGTGCCAGCAGCGTAGTTCTATCTGGTGAGCAGTTCTTC

clone_size: -
v_call: TRBV7-9
j_call: TRBJ2-5
d_call: TRBD2
cdr3_aa: CASSLERAGTETQYF
cdr3_nt: TGTGCCAGCAGCTTAGAGCGAGCGGGAACAGAGACCCAGTACTTC

clone_size: -
v_call: TRBV6-1
j_call: TRBJ1-1
d_call: TRBD1
cdr3_aa: CASSFSWTGGITEAFF
cdr3_nt: TGTGCCAGCAGTTTTTCTTGGACAGGGGGCATAACTGAAGCTTTCTTT

clone_size: -
v_call: TRBV7-8
j_call: TRBJ1-4
d_call: TRBD1
cdr3_aa: CASSPKRTGGNEKLFF
cdr3_nt: TGTGCCAGCAGCCCAAAACGGACAGGGGGAAATGAAAAACTGTTTTTT

clone_size: -
v_call: TRBV20-1
j_call: TRBJ2-7
d_call: TRBD1
cdr3_aa: CSAARDSAYEQYF
cdr3_nt: TGCAGTGCTGCCCGGGACAGCGCCTACGAGCAGTACTTC

clone_size: -
v_call: TRBV28
j_call: TRBJ2-7
d_call: TRBD2
cdr3_aa: CASSVLPGLAGGYEQYF
cdr3_nt: TGTGCCAGCAGTGTTCTTCCGGGACTAGCGGGGGGCTACGAGCAGTACTTC

clone_size: few
v_call: TRBV6-1
j_call: TRBJ2-3
d_call: TRBD2
cdr3_aa: CASTTTSGRAGTDTQYF
cdr3_nt: TGTGCCAGCACCACGACTAGCGGGAGGGCCGGAACAGATACGCAGTATTTT

clone_size: -
v_call: TRBV5-5
j_call: TRBJ1-2
d_call: -
cdr3_aa: CASSPQDVPLGYTF
cdr3_nt: TGTGCCAGCAGCCCTCAGGATGTTCCGCTAGGCTACACCTTC

clone_size: -
v_call: TRBV5-1
j_call: TRBJ2-7
d_call: -
cdr3_aa: CASSLEIGSSCEQYF
cdr3_nt: TGCGCCAGCAGCTTGGAGATCGGCAGCTCCTGCGAGCAGTACTTC

clone_size: -
v_call: TRBV6-6
j_call: TRBJ2-2
d_call: TRBD2
cdr3_aa: CASSYTSANTGELFF
cdr3_nt: TGTGCCAGCAGTTATACTAGCGCGAACACCGGGGAGCTGTTTTTT

clone_size: few
v_call: TRBV25-1
j_call: TRBJ1-4
d_call: TRBD1
cdr3_aa: CASSATVGQGGEKLFF
cdr3_nt: TGTGCCAGCAGTGCCACCGTAGGACAGGGCGGTGAAAAACTGTTTTTT

clone_size: -
v_call: TRBV3-1
j_call: TRBJ2-2
d_call: -
cdr3_aa: CASSQSMNTGELFF
cdr3_nt: TGTGCCAGCAGCCAATCCATGAACACCGGGGAGCTGTTTTTT

clone_size: -
v_call: TRBV29-1
j_call: TRBJ2-5
d_call: TRBD1
cdr3_aa: CSVEGGTGPLWETQYF
cdr3_nt: TGCAGCGTTGAAGGGGGGACAGGGCCCTTATGGGAGACCCAGTACTTC

clone_size: -
v_call: TRBV12-3/TRBV12-4
j_call: TRBJ1-2
d_call: -
cdr3_aa: CASSLIGLYGYTF
cdr3_nt: TGTGCCAGCAGTTTAATCGGACTCTATGGCTACACCTTC

clone_size: once
v_call: TRBV20-1
j_call: TRBJ2-1
d_call: TRBD2
cdr3_aa: CSAGGTSGRREQFF
cdr3_nt: TGCAGTGCTGGGGGGACTAGCGGGCGACGTGAGCAGTTCTTC

clone_size: -
v_call: TRBV20-1
j_call: TRBJ1-2
d_call: TRBD1
cdr3_aa: CSASDRVDYGYTF
cdr3_nt: TGCAGTGCTAGTGACAGGGTGGACTATGGCTACACCTTC

clone_size: many
v_call: TRBV29-1
j_call: TRBJ2-7
d_call: -
cdr3_aa: CSAGGEAYEQYF
cdr3_nt: TGCAGCGCAGGGGGGGAGGCCTACGAGCAGTACTTC

clone_size: few
v_call: TRBV6-1
j_call: TRBJ1-2
d_call: -
cdr3_aa: CASRSPGVDYGYTF
cdr3_nt: TGTGCCAGCAGGAGCCCAGGGGTCGACTATGGCTACACCTTC

clone_size: -
v_call: TRBV12-5
j_call: TRBJ2-2
d_call: -
cdr3_aa: CASALNTGELFF
cdr3_nt: TGTGCTAGTGCCCTAAACACCGGGGAGCTGTTTTTT

clone_size: -
v_call: TRBV9
j_call: TRBJ1-1
d_call: -
cdr3_aa: CASSTSNTEAFF
cdr3_nt: TGTGCCAGCAGCACATCGAACACTGAAGCTTTCTTT

clone_size: -
v_call: TRBV20-1
j_call: TRBJ2-5
d_call: TRBD2
cdr3_aa: CSANIAGGLQETQYF
cdr3_nt: TGCAGTGCCAATATAGCGGGAGGCCTCCAAGAGACCCAGTACTTC

clone_size: -
v_call: TRBV12-3/TRBV12-4
j_call: TRBJ1-4
d_call: -
cdr3_aa: CASGETFEKLFF
cdr3_nt: TGTGCCAGCGGCGAGACTTTTGAAAAACTGTTTTTT

clone_size: few
v_call: TRBV6-6
j_call: TRBJ2-4
d_call: -
cdr3_aa: CASSYGGQNIQYF
cdr3_nt: TGTGCCAGCAGTTACGGTGGGCAGAACATTCAGTACTTC

clone_size: -
v_call: TRBV11-2
j_call: TRBJ1-2
d_call: -
cdr3_aa: CASSPRSDGINRDYTF
cdr3_nt: TGTGCCAGCAGCCCCCGATCCGACGGGATCAACCGGGACTACACCTTC